One sample yielded the 22 T cell receptor beta chains listed below, sequenced in a study of cytomegalovirus exposure and HLA in healthy donors. The PCR employed 60 Vbeta primers together with 13 Jbeta primers. Repertoires were generated with immunoSEQ multiplex PCR, while TCRdb's copy carries only in-frame clones and drops some. This table holds 150,000 to 200,000 clones, 75% found once. Sequenced: PBMCs. These receptors were taken from a woman aged 45 to 65 in good health and CMV-seropositive.

V and J are TRBV21-1 and TRBJ2-7; TRBD2 is the table's D call and was not checked against the DNA. TRBV21-1 is termed a pseudogene. CDR3 size: 15 residues. The CDR3 reads CASSKVIAFAYEQYF. In DNA, the CDR3 is TGTGCCAGCAGCAAAGTGATAGCCTTTGCCTACGAGCAGTACTTC.

The chain links TRBV7-8 to TRBJ2-7; 7 bases are shared with TRBD2. The CDR3 consists of 14 residues. Germline CDR1 and CDR2: SGHVS and FQNEAQ. J lost 3 bases, V lost 1 base, and 3 bases had no gene match. The CDR3 reads CASSLEAGYYEQYF. The DNA of the CDR3 is TGTGCCAGCAGCTTAGAAGCGGGATACTACGAGCAGTACTTC.

The gene calls are TRBV30 and TRBJ2-1; a possible D gene is TRBD2 (6 bases). Germline CDR1 and CDR2: GTSNPN and SVGIG (reference sequence). Trimming pared 5 bases from V and 8 bases from J, leaving 16 bases between. The CDR3 spans 13 residues. CDR3: CAWAQRAGDEQFF. In DNA form, the CDR3 reads TGTGCCTGGGCCCAGCGGGCCGGCGATGAGCAGTTCTTC.

This clone was detected a few times. The rearrangement links TRBV18 to TRBJ1-1; D is unresolved. Germline lookup yields CDR1 KGHSH and CDR2 LQKENI. V lost 1 base, J lost 4 bases, and 13 bases lay in between. This CDR3 spans 15 amino acids. CDR3 sequence reads: CASSPLASGSTEAFF. DNA of the CDR3: TGTGCCAGCTCACCACTAGCATCTGGGAGCACTGAAGCTTTCTTT.

The gene calls are TRBV11-2 and TRBJ1-1; weak D call: TRBD1 (5 bases). The CDR3 has 14 amino acids. Germline assignment: CDR1 SGHAT and CDR2 FQNNGV. Trimming took off 1 base at V and 6 bases at J, with 12 bases between the two ends. CDR3 in DNA: TGTGCCAGCAGCTTAGTGGGGAGGGACGCTGAAGCTTTCTTT. It yields the protein CASSLVGRDAEAFF.

J is TRBJ1-2 and V is TRBV7-3, with 8 bases fitting TRBD1. The V gene's germline CDR1 is SGHTA and CDR2 FQGTGA. This CDR3 has 13 amino acids. Unmatched junction bases numbered 6, after V lost 5 bases and J lost 7 bases. CDR3 amino acids: CASSLRTGSGYTF. CDR3 coding DNA: TGTGCCAGCAGCCTCCGGACAGGGAGTGGCTACACCTTC. Complete variable domain (other parts from reference TRBV7-3 and TRBJ1-2): GAGVSQTPSNKVTEKGKYVELRCDPISGHTALYWYRQSLGQGPEFLIYFQGTGAADDSGLPNDRFFAVRPEGSVSTLKIQRTERGDSAVYLCASSLRTGSGYTFGSGTRLTVV.

The chain recombines TRBV5-5 with TRBJ2-5; weak D call: TRBD2 (5 bases). V was shortened by 2 bases and J by 4 bases, with 6 bases between the two germline ends. CDR3 length: 12 residues. CDR1 and CDR2 (germline): SGHKS, YYEKEE (reference sequence). The CDR3 reads CASSFGGETQYF. CDR3 DNA sequence: TGTGCCAGCAGCTTCGGAGGAGAGACCCAGTACTTC.

The table lists this clone with a few counts. V and J are TRBV9 and TRBJ2-1; 9 nucleotides match TRBD2. V dropped 6 bases and J dropped 0; count of bases not matched to a gene: 4. This CDR3 comprises 15 residues. CDR1 SGDLS and CDR2 YYNGEE come from the germline V gene. This CDR3 is CASTSGGISYNEQFF. The CDR3, as DNA: TGTGCCAGCACCAGCGGGGGGATCTCCTACAATGAGCAGTTCTTC. Complete variable domain (other parts from reference TRBV9 and TRBJ2-1): DSGVTQTPKHLITATGQRVTLRCSPRSGDLSVYWYQQSLDQGLQFLIQYYNGEERAKGNILERFSAQQFPDLHSELNLSSLELGDSALYFCASTSGGISYNEQFFGPGTRLTVL.

The gene calls are TRBV11-2 and TRBJ1-2; 9 bases line up with TRBD1. Germline loops: CDR1 SGHAT, CDR2 FQNNGV. The CDR3 spans 15 residues. V was pared by 5 bases and J by 5 bases, with 9 bases of the junction left unmatched. The CDR3 bases are TGTGCCAGCAGCCCCCAGGGACAGGGCCTTTATGGCTACACCTTC. Protein sequence: CASSPQGQGLYGYTF.

J is TRBJ2-5 and V is TRBV5-6; 16 bases align to TRBD2. Trimming at V came to 4 bases and at J to 7 bases, leaving 4 bases not matched to a gene. CDR1 is SGHDT and CDR2 is YYEEEE in the germline V gene. The CDR3 runs 15 residues. This chain's CDR3 is CASSGGLAGGLTQYF. CDR3 sequence (DNA): TGTGCCAGCAGCGGGGGACTAGCGGGGGGGTTGACCCAGTACTTC.

The gene calls are TRBV12-5 and TRBJ1-6; 8 nucleotides agree with TRBD1. J lost 7 bases, V lost 1 base, and 0 bases had no gene match. The CDR3 runs to 14 residues. CDR1 is LGHNT, CDR2 FRNRAP, per germline. Here the CDR3 DNA reads TGTGCTAGTGGTTTGGGGGACAGGAATTCACCCCTCCACTTT. Amino acids: CASGLGDRNSPLHF.

This chain links TRBV4-1 with TRBJ2-1; D unclear. V lost 2 bases to trimming and J lost 6 bases, with 11 bases between them. CDR3 size: 14 residues. Germline CDR1 is MGHRA and CDR2 is YSYEKL. The CDR3: CASSQIPTANEQFF. As DNA, the CDR3 is TGCGCCAGCAGCCAAATTCCGACTGCCAATGAGCAGTTCTTC.

The chain has TRBV6-1 and TRBJ1-2, with TRBD1 identical over 7 bases. The CDR3 runs 13 residues. Unmatched junction bases numbered 12, after V lost 10 bases and J lost 7 bases. Germline V gene data show CDR1 as MNHNS and CDR2 as SASEGT. CDR3 in amino acids: CAIARDSKRGYTF. The CDR3 DNA follows: TGTGCCATCGCCCGGGACAGCAAGCGTGGCTACACCTTC.

The sample holds a few counts of this clone. Distinct nucleotide sequences in the sample also encode this CDR3. The chain joins TRBV5-4 to TRBJ1-4; 9 bases map to TRBD1. The CDR3 is 13 amino acids. J lost 7 bases, V lost 2 bases, and 0 bases had no gene match. Germline lookup yields CDR1 SGHNT and CDR2 YYREEE (reference sequence). The CDR3 nucleotides read TGTGCCAGCAGCTTACAGGGGGCTGAAAAACTGTTTTTT. It translates to CASSLQGAEKLFF.

In nucleotides, the CDR3 is TGTGCCAGCAGTCAGCAGGGACTGAAGAACTACGAGCAGTACTTC. This translates into CASSQQGLKNYEQYF. The rearrangement links TRBV6-6 to TRBJ2-7; possible D gene TRBD2, 6 bases. Trimming left V 5 bases short and J 3 bases short, with 17 bases between. This CDR3 has 15 residues. In germline, CDR1 is MNHNY, CDR2 SVGAGI (reference sequence).

V gene TRBV18 combines with J gene TRBJ1-1; 9 bases are shared with TRBD1. The length of the CDR3 is 15 residues. Germline V lookup: CDR1 KGHSH, CDR2 LQKENI. Trimming removed 4 bases from V and 5 bases from J; junction bases left unmatched: 8. The CDR3 reads CASSLRTGALTEAFF. The CDR3 coding sequence is TGTGCCAGCTCACTACGGACAGGGGCGTTGACTGAAGCTTTCTTT.

The genes are TRBV7-6 and TRBJ1-1; 9 bases align to TRBD1. V lost 5 bases to trimming and J lost 3 bases; unmatched junction nucleotides: 10. Per germline, CDR1 SGHVS and CDR2 FNYEAQ. CDR3 size: 16 residues. The CDR3 nucleotides read TGTGCCAGCAGCCAAAGTCCACAGGGGGCGCACACTGAAGCTTTCTTT. Protein: CASSQSPQGAHTEAFF.

This clone showed up just once. The chain links TRBV2 to TRBJ1-2; D is possibly TRBD1 (6 bases). The CDR3 totals 15 residues. The germline V and J ends were trimmed by 2 bases and 0 bases, with 10 bases remaining between them. Germline lookup yields CDR1 SNHLY and CDR2 FYNNEI. The CDR3 bases are TGTGCCAGCAGTGAACGACAGGAGACTAACTATGGCTACACCTTC. Translated: CASSERQETNYGYTF.

This sequence joins TRBV5-4 and TRBJ1-1; 8 bases map to TRBD1. The CDR3 has 15 amino acids. Per germline, CDR1 SGHNT and CDR2 YYREEE (reference sequence). The V gene end was trimmed by 5 bases and the J gene end by 6 bases; junction bases not matched to a gene: 12. Here the CDR3 DNA reads TGTGCCAGCAGGGATAGACAGGGGCAGATCTCTGAAGCTTTCTTT. Translated, it gives CASRDRQGQISEAFF.

Comments on this clone: At one end, the junction sequence differs from germline, possibly due to a read error. The rearrangement uses TRBV29-1 and TRBJ1-2; 9 bases fit TRBD1. The CDR3 covers 13 residues. Germline V lookup: CDR1 SQVTM, CDR2 ANQGSEA. CDR3 residues: CGVVGTGKYGYTF. CDR3 DNA sequence: TGCGGCGTTGTCGGGACAGGGAAGTATGGCTACACCTTC. The variable domain in full, with the rest retrieved from reference TRBV29-1 and TRBJ1-2, is SAVISQKPSRDICQRGTSLTIQCQVDSQVTMMFWYRQQPGQSLTLIATANQGSEATYESGFVIDKFPISRPNLTFSTLTVSNMSPEDSSIYLCGVVGTGKYGYTFGSGTRLTVV.

The chain joins TRBV7-6 to TRBJ1-1, with a tentative D call TRBD1 (5 bases). V lost 5 bases to trimming and J lost 3 bases, with 16 bases between them. The CDR3 contains 15 residues. The V gene's germline CDR1 is SGHVS and CDR2 FNYEAQ. The CDR3 coding sequence is TGTGCCAGCAGCCGGGGGTGGGGCGGTGACACTGAAGCTTTCTTT. It yields the protein CASSRGWGGDTEAFF.

This chain connects TRBV5-6 to TRBJ1-5; the D is unclear. In germline, CDR1 is SGHDT, CDR2 YYEEEE. CDR3 size: 15 residues. Trimming cost V 0 bases and J 0 bases, with 7 bases left between them. The CDR3 DNA sequence: TGTGCCAGCAGCTTGGGCGTTTATAGCAATCAGCCCCAGCATTTT. It is translated as CASSLGVYSNQPQHF.